There are a few counts of the clone carrying this TCR beta chain. A junction boundary mismatches the germline segment, possibly from a read error. It was with a sample-barcoded 5' primer and a J-beta primer mix that a second PCR of roughly 7 to 12 cycles was run. Via MiXCR, TCRdb re-called the 5' RACE reads, giving one row per CDR3 protein. The repertoire has 450,000 to 600,000 distinct CDR3 sequences, around a quarter of them found once; the top ten carry approximately 3.3%. The CDR3 spans 15 residues. Germline V lookup: CDR1 MNHEY, CDR2 SVGEGT. The data are from a study of blood T cells in healthy people across ages. The same data also went into a second study, on T cells of mothers and their children.

Sequences were obtained from blood. This sequence originates from a boy aged 2 to 10 in good health. The genes are TRBV6-2 or TRBV6-3 and TRBJ1-4; D is unclear. CDR3 amino acids: CASTADGATNGKLFF. As DNA, the CDR3 is TGTGCCAGCACCGCGGACGGAGCAACTAATGGAAAACTGTTTTTT.